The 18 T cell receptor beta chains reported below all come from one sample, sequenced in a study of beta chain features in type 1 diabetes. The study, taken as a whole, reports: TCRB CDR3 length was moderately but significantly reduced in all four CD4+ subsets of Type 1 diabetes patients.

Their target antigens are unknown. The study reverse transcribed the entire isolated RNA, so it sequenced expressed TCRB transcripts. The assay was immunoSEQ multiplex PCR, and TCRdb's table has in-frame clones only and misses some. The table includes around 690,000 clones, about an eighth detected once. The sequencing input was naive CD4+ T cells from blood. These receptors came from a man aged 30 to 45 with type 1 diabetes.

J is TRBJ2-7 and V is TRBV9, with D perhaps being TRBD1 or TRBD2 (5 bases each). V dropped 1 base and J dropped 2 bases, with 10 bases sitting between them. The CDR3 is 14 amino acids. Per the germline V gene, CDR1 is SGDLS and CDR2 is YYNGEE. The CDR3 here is CASSVRDGPYEQYF. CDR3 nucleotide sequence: TGTGCCAGCAGCGTAAGGGACGGCCCCTACGAGCAGTACTTC.

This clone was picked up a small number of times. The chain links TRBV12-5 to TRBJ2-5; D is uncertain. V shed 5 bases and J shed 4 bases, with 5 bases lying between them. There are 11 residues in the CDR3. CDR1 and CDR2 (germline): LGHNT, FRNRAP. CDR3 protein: CASGPAETQYF. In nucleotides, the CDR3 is TGTGCTAGTGGTCCGGCAGAGACCCAGTACTTC.

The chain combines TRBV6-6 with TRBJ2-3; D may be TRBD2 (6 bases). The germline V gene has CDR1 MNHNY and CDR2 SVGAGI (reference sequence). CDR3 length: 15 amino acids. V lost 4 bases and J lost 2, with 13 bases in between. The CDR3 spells CASSLVGLSTDTQYF. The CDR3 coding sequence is TGTGCCAGCAGTTTAGTGGGACTTTCCACAGATACGCAGTATTTT.

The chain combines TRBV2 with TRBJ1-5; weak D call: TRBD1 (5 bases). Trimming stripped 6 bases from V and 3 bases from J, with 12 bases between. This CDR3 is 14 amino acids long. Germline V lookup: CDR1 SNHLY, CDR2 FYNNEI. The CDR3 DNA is TGTGCCAGCAGCAGGGTGGAAGTCAATCAGCCCCAGCATTTT. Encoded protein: CASSRVEVNQPQHF.

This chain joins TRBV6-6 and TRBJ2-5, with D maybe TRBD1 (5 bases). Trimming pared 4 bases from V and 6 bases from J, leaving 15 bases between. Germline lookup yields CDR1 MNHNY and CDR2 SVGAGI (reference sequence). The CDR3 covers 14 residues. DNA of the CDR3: TGTGCCAGCAGTTGGGGCCCTCTGGAGAAGACCCAGTACTTC. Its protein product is CASSWGPLEKTQYF.

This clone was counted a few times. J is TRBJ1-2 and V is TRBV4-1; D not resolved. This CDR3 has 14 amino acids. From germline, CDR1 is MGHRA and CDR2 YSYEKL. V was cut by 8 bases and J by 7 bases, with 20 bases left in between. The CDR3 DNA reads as TGCGCCAGCCGGTCGGTGGCGGAGGTGGGTGGCTACACCTTC. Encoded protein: CASRSVAEVGGYTF.

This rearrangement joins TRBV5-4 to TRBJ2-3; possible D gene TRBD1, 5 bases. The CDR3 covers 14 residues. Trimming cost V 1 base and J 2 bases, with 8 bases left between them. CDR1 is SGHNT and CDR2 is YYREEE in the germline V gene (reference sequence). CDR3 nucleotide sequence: TGTGCCAGCAGCTTGCCAGGGATCACAGATACGCAGTATTTT. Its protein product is CASSLPGITDTQYF.

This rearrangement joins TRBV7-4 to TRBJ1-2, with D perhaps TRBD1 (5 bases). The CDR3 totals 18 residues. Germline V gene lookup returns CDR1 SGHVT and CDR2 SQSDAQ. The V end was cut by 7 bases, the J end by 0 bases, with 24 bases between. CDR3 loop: CASTQGALLTRTNYGYTF. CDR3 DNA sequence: TGTGCCAGCACCCAAGGGGCCCTTTTGACTCGAACTAACTATGGCTACACCTTC.

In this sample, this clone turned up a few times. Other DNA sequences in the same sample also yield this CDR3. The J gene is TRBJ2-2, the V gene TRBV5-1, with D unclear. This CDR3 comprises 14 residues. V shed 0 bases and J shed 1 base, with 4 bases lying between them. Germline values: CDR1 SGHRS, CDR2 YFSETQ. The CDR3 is CASSLEGNTGELFF. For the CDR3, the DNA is TGCGCCAGCAGCTTGGAGGGGAACACCGGGGAGCTGTTTTTT.

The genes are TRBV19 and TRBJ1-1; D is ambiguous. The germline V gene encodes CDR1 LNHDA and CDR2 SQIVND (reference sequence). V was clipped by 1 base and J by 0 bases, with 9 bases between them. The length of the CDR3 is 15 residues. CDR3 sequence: CASSIGVQLNTEAFF. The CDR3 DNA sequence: TGTGCCAGTAGTATAGGCGTACAATTGAACACTGAAGCTTTCTTT.

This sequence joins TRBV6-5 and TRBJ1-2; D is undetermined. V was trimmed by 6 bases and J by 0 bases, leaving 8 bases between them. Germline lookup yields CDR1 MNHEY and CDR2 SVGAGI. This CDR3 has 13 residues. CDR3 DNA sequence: TGTGCCAGCAGCCCAACTTCTAACTATGGCTACACCTTC. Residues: CASSPTSNYGYTF.

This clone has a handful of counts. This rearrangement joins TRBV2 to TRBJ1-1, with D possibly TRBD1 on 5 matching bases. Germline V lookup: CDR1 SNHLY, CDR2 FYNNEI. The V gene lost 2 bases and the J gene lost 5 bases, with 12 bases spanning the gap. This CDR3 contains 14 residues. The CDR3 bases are TGTGCCAGCAGTGAACCGGGGGAGAGGACTGAAGCTTTCTTT. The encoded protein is CASSEPGERTEAFF.

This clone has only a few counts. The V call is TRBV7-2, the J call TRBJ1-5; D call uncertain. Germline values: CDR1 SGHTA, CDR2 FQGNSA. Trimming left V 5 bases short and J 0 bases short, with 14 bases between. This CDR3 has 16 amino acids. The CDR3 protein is CASSPHAIASNQPQHF. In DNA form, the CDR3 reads TGTGCCAGCAGCCCACACGCGATAGCTAGCAATCAGCCCCAGCATTTT.

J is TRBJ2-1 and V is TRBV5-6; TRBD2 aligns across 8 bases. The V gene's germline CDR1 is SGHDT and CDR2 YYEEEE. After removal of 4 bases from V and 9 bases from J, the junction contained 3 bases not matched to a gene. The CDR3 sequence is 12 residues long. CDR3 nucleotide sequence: TGTGCCAGCAGCCCCGGGAGGGGTGAGCAGTTCTTC. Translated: CASSPGRGEQFF.

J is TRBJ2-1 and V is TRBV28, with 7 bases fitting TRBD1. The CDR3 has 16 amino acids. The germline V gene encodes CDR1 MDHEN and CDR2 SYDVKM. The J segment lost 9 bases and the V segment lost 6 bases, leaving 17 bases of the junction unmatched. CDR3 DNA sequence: TGTGCCAGCAGACCACCGACAGGGAGAGGCTTGGGTGAGCAGTTCTTC. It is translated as CASRPPTGRGLGEQFF.

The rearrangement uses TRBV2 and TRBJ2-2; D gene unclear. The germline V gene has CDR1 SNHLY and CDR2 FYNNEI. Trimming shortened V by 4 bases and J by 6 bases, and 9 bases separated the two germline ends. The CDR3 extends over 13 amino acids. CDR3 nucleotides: TGTGCCAGCAGTGTGTATCTCTCCGGGGAGCTGTTTTTT. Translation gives CASSVYLSGELFF.

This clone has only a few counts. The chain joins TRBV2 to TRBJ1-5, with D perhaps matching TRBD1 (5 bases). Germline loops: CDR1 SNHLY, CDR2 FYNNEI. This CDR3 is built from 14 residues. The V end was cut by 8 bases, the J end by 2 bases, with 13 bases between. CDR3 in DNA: TGTGCCAGCGGGACCTCGGCGGGCAATCAGCCCCAGCATTTT. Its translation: CASGTSAGNQPQHF.

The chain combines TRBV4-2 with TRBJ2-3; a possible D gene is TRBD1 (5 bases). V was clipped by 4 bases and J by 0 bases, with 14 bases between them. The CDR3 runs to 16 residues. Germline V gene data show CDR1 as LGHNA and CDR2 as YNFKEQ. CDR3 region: CASSPGAGPSTDTQYF. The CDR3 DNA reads TGTGCCAGCAGCCCGGGCGCAGGGCCTAGCACAGATACGCAGTATTTT.